The 6 T cell receptor beta chains presented below share a single source sample, sequenced in a study of Ad26.COV2.S vaccination and SARS-CoV-2 variants. TCRdb keeps only in-frame clones here, not all; method: immunoSEQ multiplex PCR. Of around 400,000 clones listed, 75% to 95% were seen once; the top ten hold 9.5% to 15%. Indicated treatment: approximately 18 received Ad26.COV2.S at low or high dose, single or two shots; 5 received placebo; per-sample allocation not given. Collection of samples fell on day 63 after the first vaccine or placebo injection. The sample consisted of peripheral blood, taken in a trial of Ad26.COV2.S vaccine versus placebo. These receptors were taken from a person aged 18-60 years who received the Ad26.COV2.S COVID-19 vaccine or a placebo.

The table lists this clone with a count of one. The chain joins TRBV11-1 to TRBJ2-5; D might be TRBD1 or TRBD2, each matching 6 bases. CDR3 length: 15 residues. Germline CDR1 SGHAT, CDR2 FQDESV (reference sequence). V lost 5 bases, J lost 5 bases, and 18 bases lay in between. This CDR3 is CASSLRGTLGETQYF. In DNA, the CDR3 is TGTGCCAGCAGCCTAAGGGGGACTCTAGGGGAGACCCAGTACTTC.

In this sample, this clone turned up a few times. This sequence joins TRBV6-5 and TRBJ2-7; no definite D call. Germline CDR1 MNHEY, CDR2 SVGAGI. The length of the CDR3 is 13 residues. The V gene lost 0 bases and the J gene lost 3 bases, with 6 bases spanning the gap. In DNA, the CDR3 is TGTGCCAGCAGTTACTCGCAAAGCTACGAGCAGTACTTC. Encoded protein: CASSYSQSYEQYF.

In this sample, this clone turned up a few times. The gene calls are TRBV5-4 and TRBJ1-1, with D possibly being TRBD1 (6 bases). The CDR3 is 14 residues long. The V gene's germline CDR1 is SGHNT and CDR2 YYREEE (reference sequence). The ends were cut back, 4 bases at V and 4 bases at J, with 14 bases in the middle. The CDR3 region is CASSTGQYPTEAFF. The DNA of the CDR3 is TGTGCCAGCAGCACCGGACAGTACCCCACTGAAGCTTTCTTT.

The V call is TRBV5-6, the J call TRBJ2-3, with 8 nucleotides matching TRBD2. The germline V gene has CDR1 SGHDT and CDR2 YYEEEE. The CDR3 is made up of 16 amino acids. The junction had 4 bases not matched to a gene; V was cut back by 0 bases and J by 1 base. CDR3 sequence: CASSLVAGGGTDTQYF. The CDR3 DNA sequence: TGTGCCAGCAGCTTGGTGGCGGGAGGAGGCACAGATACGCAGTATTTT. Full variable domain (rest looked up from reference TRBV5-6 and TRBJ2-3): DAGVTQSPTHLIKTRGQQVTLRCSPKSGHDTVSWYQQALGQGPQFIFQYYEEEERQRGNFPDRFSGHQFPNYSSELNVNALLLGDSALYLCASSLVAGGGTDTQYFGPGTRLTVL.

CDR3 sequence: CSASGGETDKNIQYF. The CDR3 DNA sequence: TGCAGTGCTAGTGGGGGCGAGACAGACAAAAACATTCAGTACTTC. The chain employs TRBV20-1 and TRBJ2-4; weak D call: TRBD1 (6 bases). The CDR3 spans 15 residues. The germline gives CDR1 DFQATT, CDR2 SNEGSKA (reference sequence). Trimming took 3 bases from V and 3 from J, leaving 15 bases between them.

This chain connects TRBV13 to TRBJ2-5; 11 positions agree with TRBD2. The CDR3 totals 16 residues. V trimming: 5 bases; J trimming: 1 base; junction bases outside the gene matches: 6. Germline CDR1 reads PRHDT; CDR2 reads FYEKMQ (reference sequence). Here the CDR3 DNA reads TGTGCCAGCAGCCCACTAGCGGGAGCTCCCCAAGAGACCCAGTACTTC. As protein: CASSPLAGAPQETQYF.